One sample yielded the 4 T cell receptor beta chains listed below, sequenced in a study of tumor and adjacent non-tumor tissue in lung cancer. The template was RNA from unsorted bulk tissue. The library came from three nested PCR rounds adapted from ARM-PCR protocols. One entry per CDR3 protein results from TCRdb running MiXCR on the multiplex PCR reads. The repertoire consists of around 140,000 distinct CDR3 sequences, with around 65% occurring once and the leading ten covering roughly 18%. The sequencing input was lung tumor tissue. The receptors originated from a man in his 60s with small cell lung cancer.

As regards this clonotype: A much larger clone differs by one base, so this may be a read error. The chain couples TRBV6-5 to TRBJ2-2; 7 bases align to TRBD1. Germline assignment: CDR1 MNHEY and CDR2 SVGAGI. The CDR3 length is 16 residues. For the CDR3, the DNA is TGTGCCAGCAGTAGGGGACAGTTCGCGAACACCAGGGAGCTGTTTTTT. Amino acids: CASSRGQFANTRELFF.

This clonotype showed up just a few times. The J gene is TRBJ1-1, the V gene TRBV20-1, with D possibly TRBD1 on 6 matching bases. Germline CDR1 and CDR2: DFQATT and SNEGSKA (reference sequence). V lost 0 bases to trimming and J lost 8 bases, with 10 bases between them. This CDR3 is built from 12 residues. CDR3 coding DNA: TGCAGTGCTAGAGAGGGACATCTGGAAGCTTTCTTT. It yields the protein CSAREGHLEAFF.

This clonotype was observed a handful of times. The chain joins TRBV6-1 to TRBJ1-1, with 8 bases matching TRBD1. CDR3 size: 13 residues. Germline trimming cut 6 bases from V and 4 bases from J; bases unmatched to any gene: 4. CDR1 is MNHNS and CDR2 is SASEGT in the germline V gene. The CDR3 sequence is CASRHTGGTEAFF. CDR3 DNA sequence: TGTGCCAGCAGGCACACAGGGGGCACTGAAGCTTTCTTT.

As regards this clonotype: Given a much more abundant clone one base away, this may be a read error. The chain joins TRBV29-1 to TRBJ2-1; 7 positions match TRBD2. The CDR3 is 15 amino acids. V was pared by 1 base and J by 7 bases, with 10 bases of the junction left unmatched. Germline CDR1 SQVTM, CDR2 ANQGSEA. The DNA of the CDR3 is TGCAGCGTTGAAGGTAGGCGGGAGAGGTTAAATGAGCAGTTCTTC. As protein: CSVEGRRERLNEQFF.